A selection of T cell receptor beta chains follows, all from one sample in a study of blood T cells in healthy people across ages. In TCRdb, the 5' RACE reads were re-called with MiXCR into one record per CDR3 protein. Among 650,000 to 700,000 distinct CDR3 sequences, roughly 32% were seen once, and the ten largest hold 15%. The specimen sequenced was blood. The receptors were gathered from a woman of 80 years or more in good health. Each CDR3 is given with its conserved first and last residue. The D gene is left open where the match is weak. Some rows mark clone size as missing; the rest say once, few, many or name a class of expanded clone.

j_call v_call d_call clone_size cdr3_aa cdr3_nt
TRBJ2-7 TRBV27 TRBD1 many CASSFGTGGDEQYF TGTGCCAGCAGTTTTGGGACAGGGGGCGACGAGCAGTACTTC
TRBJ2-1 TRBV7-2 TRBD2 few CASSSPPGGGSNEQFF TGTGCCAGCAGCTCCCCCCCTGGCGGGGGGAGTAATGAGCAGTTCTTC
TRBJ2-2 TRBV4-3 . . CASSQPPPNTGELFF TGCGCCAGCAGCCAACCCCCGCCCAACACCGGGGAGCTGTTTTTT
TRBJ2-1 TRBV10-3 TRBD2 . CAISRLAGTQYEQFF TGTGCCATCAGTAGACTAGCGGGAACACAATATGAGCAGTTCTTC
TRBJ1-2 TRBV5-1 TRBD1 many CASSLPGQGSWGYTF TGCGCCAGCAGCTTGCCTGGACAGGGATCGTGGGGCTACACCTTC
TRBJ2-2 TRBV20-1 . few CSVAVANTGELFF TGCAGCGTAGCAGTTGCGAACACCGGGGAGCTGTTTTTT
TRBJ2-7 TRBV5-1 . many CASSLRWQGSREQYF TGCGCCAGCAGCTTGAGGTGGCAGGGTTCTAGGGAGCAGTACTTC
TRBJ1-4 TRBV30 . many CAWSVGGSNEKLFF TGTGCCTGGAGTGTAGGCGGATCTAATGAAAAACTGTTTTTT
TRBJ2-7 TRBV28 . many CASSLIRAYEQYF TGTGCCAGCAGTTTAATCAGGGCCTACGAGCAGTACTTC
TRBJ2-3 TRBV20-1 . . CSARDPDMLTDTQYF TGCAGTGCTAGAGACCCTGACATGCTCACAGATACGCAGTATTTT
TRBJ2-6 TRBV20-1 . many CSASRTALPWANVLTF TGCAGTGCTAGCCGTACCGCCCTTCCCTGGGCCAACGTCCTGACTTTC
TRBJ1-4 TRBV15 . many CATSSLRTATNEKLFF TGTGCCACCAGCAGTCTGCGGACAGCAACTAATGAAAAACTGTTTTTT
TRBJ1-4 TRBV7-9 . . CASSVGKGTNEKLFF TGTGCCAGCAGCGTGGGAAAGGGGACTAATGAAAAACTGTTTTTT
TRBJ2-7 TRBV10-3 . once CAIRTGGVLGYEQYF TGTGCCATCAGGACCGGGGGAGTGTTGGGCTACGAGCAGTACTTC
TRBJ1-2 TRBV6-1 . many CASNPGQVNYGYTF TGTGCCAGCAACCCCGGACAAGTCAACTATGGCTACACCTTC
TRBJ1-6 TRBV20-1 . many CSARVGQTGAYNSPLHF TGCAGTGCTAGGGTCGGTCAGACCGGAGCCTATAATTCACCCCTCCACTTT